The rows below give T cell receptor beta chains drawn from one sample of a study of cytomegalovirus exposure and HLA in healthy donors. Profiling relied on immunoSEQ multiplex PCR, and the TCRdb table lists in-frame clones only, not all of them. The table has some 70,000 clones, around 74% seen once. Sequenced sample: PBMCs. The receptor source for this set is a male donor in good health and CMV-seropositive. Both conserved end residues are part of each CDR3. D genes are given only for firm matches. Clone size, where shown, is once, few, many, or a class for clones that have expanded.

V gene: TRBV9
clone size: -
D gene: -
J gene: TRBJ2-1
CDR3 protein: CASSVGSVHEQFF
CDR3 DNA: TGTGCCAGCAGCGTAGGATCAGTCCATGAGCAGTTCTTC

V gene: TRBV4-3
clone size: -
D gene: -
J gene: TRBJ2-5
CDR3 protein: CASSQFLPTAGQTQYF
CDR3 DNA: TGCGCCAGCAGCCAATTTCTCCCGACAGCCGGGCAGACCCAGTACTTC

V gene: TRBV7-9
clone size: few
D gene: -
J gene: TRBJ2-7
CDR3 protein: CASREGSSYEQYF
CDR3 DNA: TGTGCCAGCAGGGAGGGGAGCTCCTACGAGCAGTACTTC

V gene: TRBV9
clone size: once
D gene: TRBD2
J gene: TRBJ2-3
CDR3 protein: CASSPRERGLAFTDTQYF
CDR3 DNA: TGTGCCAGCAGCCCCCGAGAGCGGGGACTAGCCTTCACAGATACGCAGTATTTT

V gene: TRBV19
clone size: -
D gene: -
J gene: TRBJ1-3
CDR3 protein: CASSPQMYSGNTIYF
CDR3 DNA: TGTGCCAGTAGTCCACAAATGTACTCTGGAAACACCATATATTTT

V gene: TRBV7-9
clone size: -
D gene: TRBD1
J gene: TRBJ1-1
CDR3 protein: CASSSRQGGTEAFF
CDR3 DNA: TGTGCCAGCAGCTCGCGACAGGGGGGCACTGAAGCTTTCTTT

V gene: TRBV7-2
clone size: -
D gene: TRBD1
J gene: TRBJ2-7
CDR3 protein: CASSLGGTGGTYEQYF
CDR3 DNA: TGTGCCAGCAGCTTGGGAGGGACAGGGGGCACCTACGAGCAGTACTTC

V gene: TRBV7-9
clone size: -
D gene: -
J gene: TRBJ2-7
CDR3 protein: CASSSRESYEQYF
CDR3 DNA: TGTGCCAGCAGCTCTCGGGAGTCCTACGAGCAGTACTTC

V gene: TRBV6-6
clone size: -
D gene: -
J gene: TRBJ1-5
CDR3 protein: CASRDRYNQPQHF
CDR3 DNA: TGTGCCAGCAGAGACAGATACAATCAGCCCCAGCATTTT

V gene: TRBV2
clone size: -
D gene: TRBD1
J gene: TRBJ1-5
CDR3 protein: CASKTGASNQPQHF
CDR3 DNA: TGTGCCAGCAAGACAGGGGCTAGCAATCAGCCCCAGCATTTT

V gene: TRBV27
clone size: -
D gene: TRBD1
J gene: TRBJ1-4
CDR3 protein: CASSLDETGSNEKLFF
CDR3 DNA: TGTGCCAGCAGTTTGGACGAGACAGGGTCCAATGAAAAACTGTTTTTT

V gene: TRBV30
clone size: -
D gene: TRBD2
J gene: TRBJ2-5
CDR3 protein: CAWSVQRGGETQYF
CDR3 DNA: TGTGCCTGGAGTGTCCAGCGGGGGGGGGAGACCCAGTACTTC

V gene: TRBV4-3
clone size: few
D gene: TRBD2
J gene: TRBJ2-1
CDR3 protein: CASSQGIAGTSYNEQFF
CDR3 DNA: TGCGCCAGCAGCCAAGGGATAGCGGGGACGTCCTACAATGAGCAGTTCTTC

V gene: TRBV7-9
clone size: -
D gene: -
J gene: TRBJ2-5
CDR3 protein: CASSRGKGLALNQETQYF
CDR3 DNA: TGTGCCAGCAGCCGAGGCAAAGGGCTAGCTTTAAACCAAGAGACCCAGTACTTC

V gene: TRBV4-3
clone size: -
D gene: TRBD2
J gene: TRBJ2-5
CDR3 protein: CASSQRPATGGPGETQYF
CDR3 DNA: TGCGCCAGCAGCCAAAGGCCGGCGACGGGGGGGCCGGGGGAGACCCAGTACTTC

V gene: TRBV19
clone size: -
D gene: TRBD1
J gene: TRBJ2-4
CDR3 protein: CASSIDPQGADKNIQYF
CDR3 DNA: TGTGCCAGTAGTATAGATCCTCAGGGGGCGGACAAAAACATTCAGTACTTC

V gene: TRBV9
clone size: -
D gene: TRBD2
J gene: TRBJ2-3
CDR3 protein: CASSVAGRDYTDTQYF
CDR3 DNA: TGTGCCAGCAGCGTAGCGGGCAGGGACTACACAGATACGCAGTATTTT

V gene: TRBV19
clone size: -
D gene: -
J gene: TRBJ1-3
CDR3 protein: CASSIGGIAGNTIYF
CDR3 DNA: TGTGCCAGTAGTATCGGGGGGATCGCTGGAAACACCATATATTTT

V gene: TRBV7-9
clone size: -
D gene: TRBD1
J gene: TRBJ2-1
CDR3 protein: CASSPLSGTGLNEQFF
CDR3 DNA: TGTGCCAGCAGTCCTTTATCCGGGACAGGGCTCAATGAGCAGTTCTTC